This TCR beta chain was retrieved from a study of cytomegalovirus exposure and HLA in healthy donors. Study-wide results and caveats: Some TCR beta chains (roughly 160 of them) were listed as cytomegalovirus-associated. As confirmed in vitro, three CMV-associated chains were specific for CMV antigens.

The PCR made use of 60 Vbeta and 13 Jbeta primers. Only in-frame clones appear in the TCRdb table, and some are missing; sequencing was by immunoSEQ multiplex PCR. Counted here are about 210,000 clones, nearly 80% occurring once; the ten biggest clones make up about 1.7%. The J segment lost 7 bases and the V segment lost 4 bases, leaving 15 bases of the junction unmatched. The CDR3 totals 16 residues. From germline, CDR1 is SGHRS and CDR2 YFSETQ. This clone has just a few counts. Its antigen is not identified. The sequence was collected from a male donor in good health and CMV-seronegative. V and J are TRBV5-1 and TRBJ2-7; 9 bases are a match to TRBD2. The specimen was PBMCs. CDR3 nucleotide sequence: TGCGCCAGCAGCCCGTTATATAGCGGGAGCCAAGGAGAGCAGTACTTC. Translated, it gives CASSPLYSGSQGEQYF.